Listed below are T cell receptor beta chains from one sample, sequenced in a study of graft-versus-host responses after intestinal transplantation. The method was immunoSEQ multiplex PCR; TCRdb's version includes in-frame clones alone and lacks a portion of them. This table has 35,000 to 45,000 clones, 90% to 95% appearing once. These receptors are not linked to any known antigen. Specimen: unstimulated CD8+ T cells sorted from spleen or lymph node cells, collected before transplant. All receptors derive from a human donor who was the organ donor for an intestinal transplant. Each CDR3 is given with its conserved first and last residue. A D gene is named only where the DNA matches it firmly. Where a row states a size, it is once, few, many or the class of an expanded clone; other rows omit it.

clone_size	v_call	j_call	d_call	cdr3_nt	cdr3_aa
-	TRBV4-1	TRBJ1-2	TRBD1	TGCGCCAGCAGCCAAGGGGGGACAGGGGGTGGCTACACCTTC	CASSQGGTGGGYTF
-	TRBV9	TRBJ2-1	-	TGTGCCAGCAGCGGAGCCCTAAATAAATTACCTTTTGGCGTGGCGCAGTTCTTC	CASSGALNKLPFGVAQFF
-	TRBV30	TRBJ2-7	-	TGTGCCTGGAGTGTAGCCGGGCCTCGTCGAGCCTACGAGCAGTACTTC	CAWSVAGPRRAYEQYF
-	TRBV6-4	TRBJ2-5	TRBD2	TGTGCCAGCAGTGACTGGATTCCGGGACTAGCGGGCCGAGGGGAGACCCAGTACTTC	CASSDWIPGLAGRGETQYF
-	TRBV4-1	TRBJ1-1	-	TGCGCCAGCAGCCAACTCTCGGGGACTGAAGCTTTCTTT	CASSQLSGTEAFF
-	TRBV9	TRBJ2-5	TRBD2	TGTGCCAGCAGCGTGACTAGCGGGCAGGGAGAGACCCAGTACTTC	CASSVTSGQGETQYF
-	TRBV2	TRBJ2-7	-	TGTGCCAGCATGGGGTACTACGAGCAGTACTTC	CASMGYYEQYF
-	TRBV4-1	TRBJ2-7	-	TGCGCCAGCAGCCAGGACAGATCCTACGAGCAGTACTTC	CASSQDRSYEQYF
-	TRBV10-3	TRBJ2-1	TRBD2	TGTGCCATCAGTGAACTAGCGGGCCCTGGTAATGAGCAGTTCTTC	CAISELAGPGNEQFF
once	TRBV6-5	TRBJ2-7	TRBD2	TGTGCCAGCAGTTACTACTATAGCGGGGTCTTATACGAGCAGTACTTC	CASSYYYSGVLYEQYF
-	TRBV6-6	TRBJ2-5	-	TGTGCCAGCAGACCCGCGGAGTACCCACGACAAGAGACCCAGTACTTC	CASRPAEYPRQETQYF
-	TRBV19	TRBJ2-5	TRBD2	TGTGCCAGTAGTATAGCTGGCGGGGGGGGCCAAGAGACCCAGTACTTC	CASSIAGGGGQETQYF
-	TRBV30	TRBJ1-1	-	TGTGCCTGGAGTCCCACAGGGAACACTGAAGCTTTCTTT	CAWSPTGNTEAFF
once	TRBV6-6	TRBJ1-2	-	TGTGCCAGCAGTACGGGACTGTCAGCTAACTATGGCTACACCTTC	CASSTGLSANYGYTF
-	TRBV9	TRBJ2-1	TRBD2	TGTGCCAGCACCGAACCCACAGCGGGGAACAATGAGCAGTTCTTC	CASTEPTAGNNEQFF
-	TRBV4-1	TRBJ1-1	-	TGCGCCAGCAGCCAAGTTCACACCTACTATGAAGCTTTCTTT	CASSQVHTYYEAFF
-	TRBV27	TRBJ2-1	-	TGTGCCAGCAGTTTATTATTGGCAACAGGTGGTGAGCAGTTCTTC	CASSLLLATGGEQFF
-	TRBV9	TRBJ1-2	-	TGTGCCAGCAGCGTAGACCAGGACAGATCTTCATCAGCTAACTATGGCTACACCTTC	CASSVDQDRSSSANYGYTF
-	TRBV28	TRBJ1-3	-	TGTGCCAGCACCTACAGGGTTACTGGAAACACCATATATTTT	CASTYRVTGNTIYF
once	TRBV5-6	TRBJ2-2	-	TGTGCCAGCAGCTTGGGTGCCGGGGAGCTGTTTTTT	CASSLGAGELFF
-	TRBV4-3	TRBJ2-5	-	TGCGCCAGCAGCCAAGATAGTACAGTGATGGTGGCCCAGTACTTC	CASSQDSTVMVAQYF
-	TRBV27	TRBJ1-1	-	TGTGCCAGCAGTTTATATGGGATGATGGTAAACACTGAAGCTTTCTTT	CASSLYGMMVNTEAFF
-	TRBV4-3	TRBJ1-1	-	TGCGCCAGCAGCCAAAATTGGGGGGGCACTGAAGCTTTCTTT	CASSQNWGGTEAFF
-	TRBV7-2	TRBJ1-2	-	TGTGCCAGCAGCCTTTTAATCGGAACAGGGTACTATGGCTACACCTTC	CASSLLIGTGYYGYTF
-	TRBV27	TRBJ1-2	TRBD1	TGTGCCAGCAGTGGTTCTCAGGGGGCAGGTGGCTACACCTTC	CASSGSQGAGGYTF
-	TRBV5-1	TRBJ2-1	TRBD1	TGCGCCAGTAGTAATTACAGGGGCGATGAGCAGTTCTTC	CASSNYRGDEQFF
-	TRBV5-4	TRBJ1-2	-	TGTGCCAGCAGCTTGGGTTCCGAGGAGTCCTATGGCTACACCTTC	CASSLGSEESYGYTF
-	TRBV4-3	TRBJ2-3	-	TGCGCCAGCAGCCAGGGAGCGACTACTTCTAGCACAGATACGCAGTATTTT	CASSQGATTSSTDTQYF
-	TRBV6-1	TRBJ1-2	-	TGTGCCAGCAGTTCAGTGTTTGGCTACACCTTC	CASSSVFGYTF
-	TRBV4-2	TRBJ2-6	-	TGTGCCAGCAGCCAAGAGTCAGGTTCTGGGGCCAACGTCCTGACTTTC	CASSQESGSGANVLTF
-	TRBV29-1	TRBJ2-7	TRBD1	TGCAGCGCGCCGACAGGGGGGCCCCCCACTACCTTCTACGAGCAGTACTTC	CSAPTGGPPTTFYEQYF
once	TRBV25-1	TRBJ2-7	-	TGTGCCACCGGGGACGAGCAGTACTTC	CATGDEQYF
-	TRBV11-3	TRBJ2-1	TRBD2	TGTGCCAGCAGCGCAGCGGGGGGTAGGGACAATGAGCAGTTCTTC	CASSAAGGRDNEQFF
-	TRBV7-2	TRBJ2-2	-	TGTGCCAGCAGCTTTTTCCGCTCGAACACCGGGGAGCTGTTTTTT	CASSFFRSNTGELFF
-	TRBV6-1	TRBJ2-1	-	TGTGCCAGCTGTAGCGGTGGAGTCAATGAGCAGTTCTTC	CASCSGGVNEQFF
-	TRBV5-4	TRBJ2-3	TRBD1	TGTGCCAGCACCATGACAGGGGACACAGATACGCAGTATTTT	CASTMTGDTDTQYF
-	TRBV28	TRBJ1-5	-	TGTGCCAGCAGTTTCTCAGTCTATAGGGAAGGTGGTCAGCCCCAGCATTTT	CASSFSVYREGGQPQHF
-	TRBV27	TRBJ1-4	-	TGTGCCAGCACAGGGCAGGCACCTGGAAAACTGTTTTTT	CASTGQAPGKLFF
once	TRBV2	TRBJ2-5	TRBD1	TGTGCCAGCAGTCCACTGGGCCGGACAGGGGAAGAGACCCAGTACTTC	CASSPLGRTGEETQYF
-	TRBV5-6	TRBJ1-2	-	TGTGCCAGCGGCCCAGGTAGCTATGGCTACACCTTC	CASGPGSYGYTF
-	TRBV6-5	TRBJ1-2	-	TGTGCCAGCAGTTACTCGAGGGGGGGCTATGGCTACACCTTC	CASSYSRGGYGYTF
-	TRBV7-6	TRBJ1-3	-	TGTGCCAGCAGCTTAGGGGCTGGAAACACCATATATTTT	CASSLGAGNTIYF